A selection of T cell receptor beta chains follows, all from one sample in a study of blood T cells in healthy people across ages. In TCRdb, the 5' RACE reads were re-called with MiXCR into one record per CDR3 protein. The sample comprises 600,000 to 900,000 distinct CDR3 sequences, roughly 24% of which are singletons, and approximately 2.9% rests with the top ten. The data also belong to a second study, concerning T cells of mothers and their children.

The specimen was blood. Receptors originate from a boy aged 5-17 years in good health. The CDR3 runs from the conserved cysteine through the conserved F or W. The D gene is left open where the match is weak. Clone size is shown for a subset of rows, as once, few, many or a class of expanded clone.

D gene	J gene	clone size	V gene	CDR3 protein	CDR3 DNA
TRBD1	TRBJ2-5	few	TRBV28	CASSLFRGYWFF	TGTGCCAGCAGTTTATTCAGGGGGTATTGGTTCTTC
TRBD1	TRBJ1-2	few	TRBV29-1	CSVDWQGARSGYTF	TGCAGCGTTGATTGGCAGGGGGCGCGGAGTGGCTACACCTTC
.	TRBJ2-1	.	TRBV9	CASSVDSPLRYNEQFF	TGTGCCAGCAGCGTAGATAGCCCCCTGAGGTACAATGAGCAGTTCTTC
.	TRBJ2-5	few	TRBV11-2	CASSTRGLETQYF	TGTGCCAGCAGCACGAGGGGCCTGGAGACCCAGTACTTC
.	TRBJ1-4	.	TRBV7-8	CASSLGGTFASTNEKLFF	TGTGCCAGCAGCTTAGGAGGGACATTTGCGTCAACTAATGAAAAACTGTTTTTT
TRBD2	TRBJ2-5	few	TRBV28	CASSLSSGGQEAQYF	TGTGCCAGCAGTTTATCTAGCGGGGGCCAAGAGGCCCAGTACTTC
.	TRBJ2-1	.	TRBV29-1	CSVLTRAPAYNEQFF	TGCAGCGTGCTGACTAGAGCGCCGGCCTACAATGAGCAGTTCTTC
TRBD2	TRBJ2-1	.	TRBV4-2	CASSQEASSGANNEQFF	TGTGCCAGCAGCCAAGAGGCGTCTAGCGGGGCTAACAATGAGCAGTTCTTC
TRBD1	TRBJ2-7	few	TRBV2	CASSSGTGREQYF	TGTGCCAGCAGTTCCGGGACAGGGCGGGAGCAGTACTTC
.	TRBJ2-5	few	TRBV11-2	CASSLFQPGVGETQYF	TGTGCCAGCAGCTTATTCCAACCGGGGGTTGGAGAGACCCAGTACTTC
.	TRBJ2-5	few	TRBV29-1	CSASTSSETQYF	TGCAGCGCGTCGACGAGTTCGGAGACCCAGTACTTC
.	TRBJ2-4	.	TRBV4-1	CASSQVGAGRYKNIQYF	TGCGCCAGCAGCCAAGTGGGGGCCGGGCGCTACAAAAACATTCAGTACTTC
.	TRBJ2-5	.	TRBV9	CASSPPGTPETQYF	TGTGCCAGCAGCCCCCCCGGGACACCCGAGACCCAGTACTTC
.	TRBJ2-3	.	TRBV12-3/TRBV12-4	CASSYLRGREDTQYF	TGTGCCAGCAGTTACCTTAGGGGGCGGGAAGATACGCAGTATTTT
.	TRBJ1-1	.	TRBV9	CASSAFVNTEAFF	TGTGCCAGCAGCGCCTTCGTTAACACTGAAGCTTTCTTT
.	TRBJ1-2	.	TRBV20-1	CSARALLQGNYGYTF	TGCAGTGCTAGAGCCTTGCTGCAGGGGAACTATGGCTACACCTTC
.	TRBJ1-2	few	TRBV6-5	CASSYSNRGGYGYTF	TGTGCCAGCAGTTACTCGAATCGGGGTGGCTATGGCTACACCTTC
.	TRBJ2-6	.	TRBV5-6	CASSLLRFRDTRNSGANVLTF	TGTGCCAGCAGCTTGCTACGGTTCCGGGACACCAGAAACTCTGGGGCCAACGTCCTGACTTTC
.	TRBJ1-2	few	TRBV7-2	CASSLPQGLPF	TGTGCCAGCAGCCTCCCCCAGGGCCTCCCCTTC
.	TRBJ1-5	.	TRBV20-1	CSATGRALEPQHF	TGCAGTGCAACGGGAAGGGCTTTGGAGCCCCAGCATTTT
TRBD2	TRBJ2-5	.	TRBV2	CASSIPGLAAQETQYF	TGTGCCAGCAGTATACCGGGACTAGCGGCCCAAGAGACTCAGTACTTC
TRBD1	TRBJ2-2	.	TRBV10-2	CASSGRDRGVLTGELFF	TGCGCCAGCAGTGGAAGGGACAGGGGTGTGTTGACCGGGGAGCTGTTTTTT
.	TRBJ2-5	.	TRBV5-1	CASSYGQPQETQYF	TGCGCCAGCAGTTACGGACAGCCCCAAGAGACCCAGTACTTC
.	TRBJ2-7	.	TRBV3-1	CASRQGVGYEQYF	TGTGCCAGCAGGCAGGGTGTCGGATACGAGCAGTACTTC
.	TRBJ2-5	.	TRBV9	CASSVLTGRQETQYF	TGTGCCAGCAGCGTATTAACAGGTCGGCAAGAGACCCAGTACTTC
.	TRBJ2-7	.	TRBV4-1	CASSQDPQGEQYF	TGCGCCAGCAGCCAAGACCCACAAGGCGAGCAGTACTTC
.	TRBJ2-1	few	TRBV6-2/TRBV6-3	CASSYRAAEQFF	TGTGCCAGCAGTTACAGAGCGGCAGAGCAGTTCTTC
.	TRBJ2-1	.	TRBV9	CASSVGQAPYNEQFF	TGTGCCAGCAGCGTAGGACAGGCCCCTTACAATGAGCAGTTCTTC
TRBD1	TRBJ2-1	.	TRBV24-1	CATSDPGQTGNEQFF	TGTGCCACCAGTGACCCGGGACAGACAGGCAATGAGCAGTTCTTC
.	TRBJ2-3	few	TRBV5-1	CASSLVTTTDTQYF	TGCGCCAGCAGCTTGGTTACTACCACAGATACGCAGTATTTT